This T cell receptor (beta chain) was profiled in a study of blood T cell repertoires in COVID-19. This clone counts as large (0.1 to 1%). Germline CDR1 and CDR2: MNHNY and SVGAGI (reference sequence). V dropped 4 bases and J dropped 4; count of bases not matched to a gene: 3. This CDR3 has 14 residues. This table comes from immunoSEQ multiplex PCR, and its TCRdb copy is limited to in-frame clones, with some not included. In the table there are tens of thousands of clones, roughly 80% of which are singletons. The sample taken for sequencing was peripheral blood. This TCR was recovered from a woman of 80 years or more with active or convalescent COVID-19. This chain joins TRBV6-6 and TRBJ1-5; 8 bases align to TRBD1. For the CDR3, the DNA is TGTGCCAGCAGTTCTACAGGGGGGAATCAGCCCCAGCATTTT. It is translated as CASSSTGGNQPQHF.